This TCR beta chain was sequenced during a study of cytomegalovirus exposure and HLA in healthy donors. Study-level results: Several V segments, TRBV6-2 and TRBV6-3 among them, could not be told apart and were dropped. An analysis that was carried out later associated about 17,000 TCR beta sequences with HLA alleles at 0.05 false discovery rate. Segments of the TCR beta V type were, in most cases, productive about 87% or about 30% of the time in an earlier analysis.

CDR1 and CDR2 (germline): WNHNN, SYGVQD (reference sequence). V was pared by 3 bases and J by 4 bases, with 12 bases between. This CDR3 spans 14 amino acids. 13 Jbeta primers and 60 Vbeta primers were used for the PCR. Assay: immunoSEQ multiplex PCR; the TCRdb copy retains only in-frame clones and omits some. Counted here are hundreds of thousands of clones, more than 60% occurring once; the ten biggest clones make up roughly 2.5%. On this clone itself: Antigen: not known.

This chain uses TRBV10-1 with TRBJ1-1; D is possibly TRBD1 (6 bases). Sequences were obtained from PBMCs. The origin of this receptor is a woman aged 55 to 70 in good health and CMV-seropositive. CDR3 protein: CASSESGVATEAFF. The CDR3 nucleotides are TGCGCCAGCAGTGAATCAGGGGTGGCCACTGAAGCTTTCTTT.